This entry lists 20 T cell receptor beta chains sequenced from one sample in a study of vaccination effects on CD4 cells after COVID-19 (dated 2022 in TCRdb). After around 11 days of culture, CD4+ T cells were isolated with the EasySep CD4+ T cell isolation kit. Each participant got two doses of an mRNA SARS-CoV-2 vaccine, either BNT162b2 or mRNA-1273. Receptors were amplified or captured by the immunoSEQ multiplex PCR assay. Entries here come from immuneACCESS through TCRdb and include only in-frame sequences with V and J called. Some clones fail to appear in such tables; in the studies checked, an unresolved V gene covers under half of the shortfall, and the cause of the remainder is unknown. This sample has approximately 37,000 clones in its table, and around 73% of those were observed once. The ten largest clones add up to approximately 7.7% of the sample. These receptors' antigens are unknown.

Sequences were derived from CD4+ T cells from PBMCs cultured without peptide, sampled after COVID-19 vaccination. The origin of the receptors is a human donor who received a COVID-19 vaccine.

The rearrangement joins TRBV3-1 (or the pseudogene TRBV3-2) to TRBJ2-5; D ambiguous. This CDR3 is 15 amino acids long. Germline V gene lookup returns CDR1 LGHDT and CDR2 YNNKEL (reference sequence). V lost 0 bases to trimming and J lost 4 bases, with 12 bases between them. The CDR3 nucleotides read TGTGCCAGCAGCCAAGATAGAGTGCTCCTAGAGACCCAGTACTTC. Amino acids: CASSQDRVLLETQYF.

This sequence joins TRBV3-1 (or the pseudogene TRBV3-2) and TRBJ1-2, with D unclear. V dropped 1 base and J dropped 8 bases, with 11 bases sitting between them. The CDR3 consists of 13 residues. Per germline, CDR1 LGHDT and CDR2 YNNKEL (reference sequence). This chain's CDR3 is CASSQGAPTGYTF. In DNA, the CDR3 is TGTGCCAGCAGCCAAGGGGCACCCACGGGCTACACCTTC.

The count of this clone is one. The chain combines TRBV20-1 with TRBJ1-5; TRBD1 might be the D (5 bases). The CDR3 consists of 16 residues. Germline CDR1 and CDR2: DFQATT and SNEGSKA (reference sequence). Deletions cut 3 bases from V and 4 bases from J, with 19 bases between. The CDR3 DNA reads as TGCAGTGCTAGTTCCGCAGGGAGGGTAGGTAATCAGCCCCAGCATTTT. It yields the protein CSASSAGRVGNQPQHF.

CDR3 DNA sequence: TGTGCCAGCAGCCCCAGGAGTTTGGGGAGGGATACGCAGTATTTT. It translates to CASSPRSLGRDTQYF. The chain employs TRBV7-9 and TRBJ2-3; D perhaps matches TRBD2 (6 bases). The germline V and J ends were trimmed by 5 bases and 6 bases, with 18 bases remaining between them. This CDR3 is 15 amino acids long. The germline gives CDR1 SEHNR, CDR2 FQNEAQ (reference sequence).

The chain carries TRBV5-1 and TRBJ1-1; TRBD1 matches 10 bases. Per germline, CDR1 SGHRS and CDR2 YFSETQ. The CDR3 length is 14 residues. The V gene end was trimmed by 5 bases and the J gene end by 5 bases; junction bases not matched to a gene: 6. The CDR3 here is CASRPDRGVTEAFF. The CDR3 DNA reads TGCGCCAGCAGACCGGACAGGGGGGTTACTGAAGCTTTCTTT. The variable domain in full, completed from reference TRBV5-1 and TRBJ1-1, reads KAGVTQTPRYLIKTRGQQVTLSCSPISGHRSVSWYQQTPGQGLQFLFEYFSETQRNKGNFPGRFSGRQFSNSRSEMNVSTLELGDSALYLCASRPDRGVTEAFFGQGTRLTVV.

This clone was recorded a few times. Here the CDR3 reads CASSLQAEQYF. The CDR3 nucleotides read TGTGCCAGCAGCCTACAGGCGGAGCAGTACTTC. The chain recombines TRBV3-1 (or the pseudogene TRBV3-2) with TRBJ2-7, with a possible D match to TRBD1 (5 bases). The CDR3 has 11 residues. Trimming took off 4 bases at V and 7 bases at J, with 8 bases between the two ends. Germline V gene sequence: CDR1 LGHDT, CDR2 YNNKEL (reference sequence).

The CDR3 loop is CASSVLGDSYNEQFF. CDR3 nucleotide sequence: TGTGCCAGCAGCGTTCTTGGGGACTCCTACAATGAGCAGTTCTTC. V gene TRBV9 combines with J gene TRBJ2-1; D uncertain. The length of the CDR3 is 15 residues. Germline V gene lookup returns CDR1 SGDLS and CDR2 YYNGEE. Trimming removed 2 bases at V and 0 bases at J, with 9 bases between.

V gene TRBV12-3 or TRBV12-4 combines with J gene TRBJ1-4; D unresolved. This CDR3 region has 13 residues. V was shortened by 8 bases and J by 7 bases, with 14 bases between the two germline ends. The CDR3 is CASRGTSVEKLFF. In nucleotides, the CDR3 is TGTGCCAGCCGGGGAACCTCAGTTGAAAAACTGTTTTTT.

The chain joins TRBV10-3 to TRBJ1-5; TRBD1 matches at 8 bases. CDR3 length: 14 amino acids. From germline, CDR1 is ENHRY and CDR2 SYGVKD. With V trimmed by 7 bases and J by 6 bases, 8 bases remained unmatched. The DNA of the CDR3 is TGTGCCATCAATGCAGCAGGGGGCTCTCAGCCCCAGCATTTT. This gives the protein CAINAAGGSQPQHF.

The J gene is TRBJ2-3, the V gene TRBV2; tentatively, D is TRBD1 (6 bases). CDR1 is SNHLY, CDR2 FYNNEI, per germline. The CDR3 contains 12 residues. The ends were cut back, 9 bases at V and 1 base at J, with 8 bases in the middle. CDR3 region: CARYRGTDTQYF. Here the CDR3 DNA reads TGTGCCAGATACAGGGGCACAGATACGCAGTATTTT.

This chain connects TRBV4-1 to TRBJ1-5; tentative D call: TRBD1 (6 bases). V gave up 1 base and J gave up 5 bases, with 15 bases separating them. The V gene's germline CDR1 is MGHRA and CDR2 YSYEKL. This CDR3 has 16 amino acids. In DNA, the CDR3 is TGCGCCAGCAGCCAAGGTATGGGGGGCTTGGATCAGCCCCAGCATTTT. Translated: CASSQGMGGLDQPQHF.

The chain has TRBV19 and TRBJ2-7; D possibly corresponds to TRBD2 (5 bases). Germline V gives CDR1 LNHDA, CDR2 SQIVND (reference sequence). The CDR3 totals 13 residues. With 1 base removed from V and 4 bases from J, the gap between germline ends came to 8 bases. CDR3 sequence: CASSIGREYEQYF. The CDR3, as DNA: TGTGCCAGTAGTATAGGACGGGAATACGAGCAGTACTTC.

CDR3 amino acids: CASSLGDRELAEAFF. CDR3 DNA: TGTGCCAGCAGCTTAGGTGACAGGGAATTGGCTGAAGCTTTCTTT. V and J are TRBV7-9 and TRBJ1-1; 7 bases align to TRBD1. V was pared by 1 base and J by 6 bases, with 8 bases of the junction left unmatched. Germline V gene sequence: CDR1 SEHNR, CDR2 FQNEAQ (reference sequence). This CDR3 is built from 15 residues. Full variable domain (remainder filled in from reference TRBV7-9 and TRBJ1-1): DTGVSQNPRHKITKRGQNVTFRCDPISEHNRLYWYRQTLGQGPEFLTYFQNEAQLEKSRLLSDRFSAERPKGSFSTLEIQRTEQGDSAMYLCASSLGDRELAEAFFGQGTRLTVV.

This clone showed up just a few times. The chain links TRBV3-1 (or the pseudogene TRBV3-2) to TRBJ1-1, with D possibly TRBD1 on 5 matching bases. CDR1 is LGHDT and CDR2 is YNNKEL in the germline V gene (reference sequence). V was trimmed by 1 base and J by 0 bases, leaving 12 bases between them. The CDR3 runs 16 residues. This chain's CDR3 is CASSQGAGGVNTEAFF. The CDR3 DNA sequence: TGTGCCAGCAGCCAAGGGGCGGGGGGGGTGAACACTGAAGCTTTCTTT.

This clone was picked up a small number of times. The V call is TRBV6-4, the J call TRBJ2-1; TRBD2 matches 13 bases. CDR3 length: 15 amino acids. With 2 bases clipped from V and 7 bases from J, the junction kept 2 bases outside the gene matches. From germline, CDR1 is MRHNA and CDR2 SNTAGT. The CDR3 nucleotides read TGTGCCAGCAGTGACACTAGCGGGGGGGCGAATGAGCAGTTCTTC. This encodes CASSDTSGGANEQFF.

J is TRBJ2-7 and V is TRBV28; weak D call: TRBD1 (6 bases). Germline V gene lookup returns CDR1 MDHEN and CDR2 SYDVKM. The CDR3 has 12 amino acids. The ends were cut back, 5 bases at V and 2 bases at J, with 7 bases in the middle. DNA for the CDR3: TGTGCCAGCAGTAGGACAGCCTACGAGCAGTACTTC. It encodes CASSRTAYEQYF.

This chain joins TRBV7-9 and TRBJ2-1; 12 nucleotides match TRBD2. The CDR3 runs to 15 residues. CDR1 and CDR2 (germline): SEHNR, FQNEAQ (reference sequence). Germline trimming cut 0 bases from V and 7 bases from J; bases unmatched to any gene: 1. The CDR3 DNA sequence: TGTGCCAGCAGCTTAGCACTAGCGGGAGGAAATGAGCAGTTCTTC. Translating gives CASSLALAGGNEQFF.

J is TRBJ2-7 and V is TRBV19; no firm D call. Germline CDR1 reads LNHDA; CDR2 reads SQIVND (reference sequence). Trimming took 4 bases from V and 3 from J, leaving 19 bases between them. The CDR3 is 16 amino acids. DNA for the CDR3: TGTGCCAGTAGTACCCACGCTCGGGCCGGGTACTACGAGCAGTACTTC. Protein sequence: CASSTHARAGYYEQYF.

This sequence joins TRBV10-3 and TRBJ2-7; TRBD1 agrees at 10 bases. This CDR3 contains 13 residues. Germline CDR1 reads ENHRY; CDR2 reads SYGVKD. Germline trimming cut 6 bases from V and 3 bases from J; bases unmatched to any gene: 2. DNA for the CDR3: TGTGCCATCAGCCGGGACAGGGGCTACGAGCAGTACTTC. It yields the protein CAISRDRGYEQYF.

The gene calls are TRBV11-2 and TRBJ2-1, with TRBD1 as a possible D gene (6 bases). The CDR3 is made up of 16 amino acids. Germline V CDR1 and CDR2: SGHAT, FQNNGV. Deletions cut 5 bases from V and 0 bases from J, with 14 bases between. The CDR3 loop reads CASSPLTGGSYNEQFF. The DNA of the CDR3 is TGTGCCAGCAGCCCCTTGACAGGCGGCTCCTACAATGAGCAGTTCTTC.